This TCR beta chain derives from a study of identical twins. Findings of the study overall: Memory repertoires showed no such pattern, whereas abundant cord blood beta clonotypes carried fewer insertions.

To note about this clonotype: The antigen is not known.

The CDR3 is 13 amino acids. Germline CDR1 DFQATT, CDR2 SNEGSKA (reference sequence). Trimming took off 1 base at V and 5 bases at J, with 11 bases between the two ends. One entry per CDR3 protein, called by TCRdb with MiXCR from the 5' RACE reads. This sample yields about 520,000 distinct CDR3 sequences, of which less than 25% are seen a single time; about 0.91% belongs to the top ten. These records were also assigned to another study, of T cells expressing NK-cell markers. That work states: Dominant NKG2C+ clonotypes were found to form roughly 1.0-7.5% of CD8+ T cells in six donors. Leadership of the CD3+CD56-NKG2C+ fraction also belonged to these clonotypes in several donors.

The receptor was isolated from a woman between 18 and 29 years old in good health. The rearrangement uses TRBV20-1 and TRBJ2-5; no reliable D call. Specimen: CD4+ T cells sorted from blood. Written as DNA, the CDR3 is TGCAGTGCTAGAGGCAGATCTCGGGAGACCCAGTACTTC. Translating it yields CSARGRSRETQYF.